This TCR beta chain was retrieved from a study of cytomegalovirus exposure and HLA in healthy donors. Study findings and constraints: A highly shared variant cluster was judged a likely technical artifact. Per a later analysis, 15,000 to 20,000 TCR beta sequences showed association with HLA alleles at 0.05 false discovery rate.

The V gene's germline CDR1 is SGHTA and CDR2 FQGNSA. The V gene end was trimmed by 4 bases and the J gene end by 4 bases; junction bases not matched to a gene: 4. This CDR3 has 14 residues. About this clone: As yet, its antigen is unknown.

Primers included in the PCR were 60 Vbeta and 13 Jbeta primers. Assay used: immunoSEQ multiplex PCR; TCRdb lists only in-frame clones, some missing. Among approximately 210,000 clones listed, 70% to 90% were seen once. The receptor comes from a woman aged 18-29 years in good health and CMV-seronegative. V gene TRBV7-2 combines with J gene TRBJ1-1; 9 positions agree with TRBD1. Sequences were obtained from PBMCs. Here the CDR3 reads CASSSQTGGTEAFF. The DNA of the CDR3 is TGTGCCAGCAGCTCCCAGACAGGGGGCACTGAAGCTTTCTTT.